This is a list of T cell receptor beta chains from one sample in a study of T cell responses to AZD1222 COVID-19 vaccine. TCRdb keeps only in-frame clones here, not all; method: immunoSEQ multiplex PCR. The sample has more than 150,000 clones, 92% seen once. Sequencing used peripheral blood, obtained on day 0 of AZD1222 vaccination. These receptors came from an adult in good health. Each CDR3 is given with its conserved first and last residue. The order of the fields is clone size, J gene, V gene, D gene, CDR3 protein, CDR3 DNA. A D gene is named only where the DNA matches it firmly. Only part of the rows carry a size: once, few, many, or a class if the clone is expanded.

>-|TRBJ1-2|TRBV3-1/TRBV3-2|-
CASQPRLGGEGYTF
TGTGCCAGCCAGCCAAGACTAGGTGGTGAGGGCTACACCTTC
>-|TRBJ1-6|TRBV19|TRBD1
CASSISGGTEDSPLHF
TGTGCCAGTAGTATTAGTGGCGGGACAGAAGATTCACCCCTCCACTTT
>-|TRBJ2-7|TRBV7-6|TRBD2
CASSLAPSGRPHEQYF
TGTGCCAGCAGCTTAGCGCCTAGCGGGAGGCCCCACGAGCAGTACTTC
>-|TRBJ2-1|TRBV5-1|TRBD2
CASSFSGGVYNEQFF
TGCGCCAGCAGCTTTAGCGGGGGGGTATACAATGAGCAGTTCTTC
>-|TRBJ1-5|TRBV27|-
CASSFGLGNQPQHF
TGTGCCAGCAGTTTTGGCCTTGGCAATCAGCCCCAGCATTTT
>-|TRBJ1-5|TRBV6-5|-
CASGEESGYFQPQHF
TGTGCCAGTGGAGAGGAGTCAGGGTACTTTCAGCCCCAGCATTTT
>-|TRBJ1-2|TRBV12-5|-
CASGQQRGKSF
TGTGCTAGTGGTCAGCAGCGGGGGAAGTCCTTC
>-|TRBJ1-1|TRBV14|-
CASSAYMTKNTEAFF
TGTGCCAGCAGCGCATACATGACTAAAAACACTGAAGCTTTCTTT
>-|TRBJ1-1|TRBV18|-
CASSPSQTNTEAFF
TGTGCCAGCTCACCTTCCCAGACGAACACTGAAGCTTTCTTT
>-|TRBJ2-2|TRBV19|-
CASSMGTKSTGELFF
TGTGCCAGTAGTATGGGGACCAAAAGCACCGGGGAGCTGTTTTTT
>-|TRBJ2-7|TRBV6-6|-
CASSYGVNWYF
TGTGCCAGCAGTTACGGGGTTAATTGGTACTTC
>once|TRBJ2-5|TRBV19|-
CASSIGPRETQYF
TGTGCCAGTAGTATTGGGCCCAGGGAGACCCAGTACTTC
>-|TRBJ2-1|TRBV19|-
CASSTLVDNEQFF
TGTGCCAGTAGTACGTTAGTTGACAATGAGCAGTTCTTC
>once|TRBJ1-1|TRBV18|-
CASSPDLYTEAFF
TGTGCCAGCTCACCGGATCTGTACACTGAAGCTTTCTTT
>-|TRBJ2-1|TRBV24-1|-
CATSDYKNEQFF
TGTGCCACCAGTGACTATAAGAATGAGCAGTTCTTC
>-|TRBJ1-5|TRBV27|-
CASSLGVGDQPQHF
TGTGCCAGCAGTTTGGGGGTTGGAGATCAGCCCCAGCATTTT
>-|TRBJ1-2|TRBV5-1|-
CASSLDWGKGYGYTF
TGCGCCAGCAGCTTGGACTGGGGGAAGGGCTATGGCTACACCTTC
>once|TRBJ2-2|TRBV5-6|TRBD2
CASSQRTSGVKTGELFF
TGTGCCAGCAGCCAGCGGACTAGCGGGGTGAAAACCGGGGAGCTGTTTTTT
>-|TRBJ2-2|TRBV7-9|-
CASSLTGGPGELFF
TGTGCCAGCAGCTTGACAGGAGGACCGGGGGAGCTGTTTTTT
>-|TRBJ2-7|TRBV23-1|-
CASSQLRRTYEQYF
TGCGCCAGCAGTCAACTGAGACGGACCTACGAGCAGTACTTC
>-|TRBJ1-1|TRBV7-9|TRBD1
CAIGTGAMNTEAFF
TGTGCAATTGGGACAGGTGCCATGAACACTGAAGCTTTCTTT
>once|TRBJ2-7|TRBV5-4|-
CASSSFEKGAYEQYF
TGTGCCAGCAGCTCCTTCGAGAAGGGGGCCTACGAGCAGTACTTC
>-|TRBJ2-1|TRBV5-6|TRBD2
CASSSSGGAVEQFF
TGTGCCAGCAGCTCTAGCGGGGGGGCCGTTGAGCAGTTCTTC
>-|TRBJ1-2|TRBV6-4|TRBD1
CASSDGQGAGYGYTF
TGTGCCAGCAGTGATGGACAGGGGGCTGGCTATGGCTACACCTTC
>-|TRBJ1-5|TRBV15|-
CATSRGEGRNQPQHF
TGTGCCACCAGCAGGGGGGAGGGACGCAATCAGCCCCAGCATTTT
>-|TRBJ1-2|TRBV3-1/TRBV3-2|TRBD1
CASSPRDRGYGYTF
TGTGCCAGCAGCCCCCGGGACAGGGGTTATGGCTACACCTTC
>-|TRBJ1-2|TRBV28|-
CASSFNSLHGYTF
TGTGCCAGCAGTTTTAACAGTCTGCATGGCTACACCTTC
>-|TRBJ2-7|TRBV4-1|-
CASSPTRGRGTGEQYF
TGCGCCAGCAGCCCCACCCGGGGCAGGGGAACAGGCGAGCAGTACTTC
>once|TRBJ1-5|TRBV19|TRBD1
CASSGSGTVNQPQHF
TGTGCCAGTAGTGGGTCGGGGACAGTCAATCAGCCCCAGCATTTT
>-|TRBJ2-2|TRBV5-8|TRBD1
CASSLDFLQGDDGELFF
TGTGCCAGCAGCTTGGACTTTCTACAGGGGGATGACGGGGAGCTGTTTTTT
>-|TRBJ1-2|TRBV15|-
CATSRDRWEVGRPDYGYTF
TGTGCCACCAGCAGAGATCGATGGGAAGTGGGCAGGCCTGACTATGGCTACACCTTC
>once|TRBJ2-7|TRBV7-2|-
CASSRLANSYEQYF
TGTGCCAGCTCACGGCTAGCGAACTCCTACGAGCAGTACTTC
>once|TRBJ2-2|TRBV6-1|-
CASSDGVDTGELFF
TGTGCCAGCAGTGATGGTGTAGACACCGGGGAGCTGTTTTTT
>few|TRBJ1-4|TRBV28|-
CASSSYEKLFF
TGTGCCAGCAGTTCCTACGAAAAACTGTTTTTT
>-|TRBJ2-7|TRBV27|TRBD2
CASRVGLAGPYEQYF
TGTGCCAGCAGGGTGGGACTAGCAGGGCCCTACGAGCAGTACTTC
>-|TRBJ1-1|TRBV7-9|-
CASDQGRGTEAFF
TGTGCCAGCGACCAGGGTAGGGGCACTGAAGCTTTCTTT
>-|TRBJ1-2|TRBV7-9|-
CASASGYRNYGYTF
TGTGCCAGCGCCTCCGGGTACAGGAACTATGGCTACACCTTC
>-|TRBJ2-3|TRBV24-1|-
CATREQYTDTQYF
TGTGCCACCCGCGAGCAGTACACAGATACGCAGTATTTT
>-|TRBJ1-2|TRBV19|TRBD1
CASTQGGPYGYTF
TGTGCCAGTACCCAAGGGGGCCCCTATGGCTACACCTTC
>-|TRBJ2-3|TRBV4-3|TRBD2
CASSQDGLAGGGDTQYF
TGCGCCAGCAGCCAAGATGGACTAGCGGGGGGCGGAGATACGCAGTATTTT
>-|TRBJ2-1|TRBV5-1|TRBD2
CASSLRLAGESYNEQFF
TGCGCCAGCAGCTTAAGACTAGCGGGTGAGTCCTACAATGAGCAGTTCTTC
>-|TRBJ2-7|TRBV10-3|TRBD2
CAISESSLAGLFPEQYF
TGTGCCATCAGTGAGTCCTCTCTAGCGGGACTTTTCCCCGAGCAGTACTTC
>-|TRBJ1-1|TRBV7-9|-
CASSFLAANTEAFF
TGTGCCAGCAGCTTCCTCGCTGCGAACACTGAAGCTTTCTTT
>-|TRBJ2-1|TRBV27|TRBD2
CASSPAGLAGKRINNEQFF
TGTGCCAGCAGCCCAGCGGGACTAGCGGGAAAAAGAATTAACAATGAGCAGTTCTTC
>-|TRBJ2-1|TRBV29-1|-
CSVGVGSYNEQFF
TGCAGCGTTGGGGTGGGCTCCTACAATGAGCAGTTCTTC
>-|TRBJ2-7|TRBV3-1/TRBV3-2|-
CASSRNLPYVNEQYF
TGTGCCAGCAGCCGAAACCTTCCCTATGTCAACGAGCAGTACTTC
>-|TRBJ1-3|TRBV30|-
CAWSARPGDTIYF
TGTGCCTGGAGTGCCAGACCGGGGGACACCATATATTTT
>once|TRBJ1-1|TRBV2|-
CASSHGQRSTEAFF
TGTGCCAGCAGTCACGGACAGCGGTCCACTGAAGCTTTCTTT